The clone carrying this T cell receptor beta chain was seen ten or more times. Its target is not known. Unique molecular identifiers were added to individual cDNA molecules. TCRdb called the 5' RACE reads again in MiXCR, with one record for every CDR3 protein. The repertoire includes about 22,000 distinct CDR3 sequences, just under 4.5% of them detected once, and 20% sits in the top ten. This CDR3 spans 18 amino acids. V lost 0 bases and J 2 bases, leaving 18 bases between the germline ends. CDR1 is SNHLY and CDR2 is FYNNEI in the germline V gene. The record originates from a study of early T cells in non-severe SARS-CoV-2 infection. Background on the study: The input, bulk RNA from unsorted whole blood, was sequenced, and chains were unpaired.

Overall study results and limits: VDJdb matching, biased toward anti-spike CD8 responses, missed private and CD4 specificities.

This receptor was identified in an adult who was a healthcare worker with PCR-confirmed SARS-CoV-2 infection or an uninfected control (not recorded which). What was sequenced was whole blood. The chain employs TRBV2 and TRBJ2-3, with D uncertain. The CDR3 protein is CASSEALLERVNTDTQYF. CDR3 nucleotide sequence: TGTGCCAGCAGTGAAGCGCTTCTAGAGCGTGTTAACACAGATACGCAGTATTTT.